Only a few counts were recorded for the clone carrying this T cell receptor beta chain. The authors carried out high-throughput sequencing of TCR beta. They applied it to CD8+ and CD4+ T cells obtained from blood. The multiple sclerosis control cohort comprised treatment-naive individuals presenting with stable or active relapsing-remitting disease. Bulk CD8+ and CD4+ cells came from magnetic negative isolation; CD8+ TEMRA by FACS. RNA, at about 0.5 to 1 ug, was reverse transcribed with random hexamers. TCR beta CDR3 was amplified by immunoSEQ covering 54 Vbeta and 13 Jbeta. A single record per CDR3 protein comes from TCRdb applying MiXCR to the immunoSEQ multiplex PCR reads. The table shows more than 100,000 distinct CDR3 sequences, with 65% to 90% occurring only once. Germline V gene lookup returns CDR1 LNHNV and CDR2 YYDKDF (reference sequence). CDR3 size: 15 residues. V was clipped by 5 bases and J by 0 bases; unmatched bases: 6.

The sample originates from a study of CD8 T cells in Susac syndrome. The chain recombines TRBV15 with TRBJ1-1; 7 positions agree with TRBD1. The sequencing sample was made of CD8+ T cells from PBMCs. The origin of this receptor is a human donor with multiple sclerosis. The CDR3, as DNA: TGTGCCACCAGCGGGGGACAGCAAATGAACACTGAAGCTTTCTTT. It specifies CATSGGQQMNTEAFF.